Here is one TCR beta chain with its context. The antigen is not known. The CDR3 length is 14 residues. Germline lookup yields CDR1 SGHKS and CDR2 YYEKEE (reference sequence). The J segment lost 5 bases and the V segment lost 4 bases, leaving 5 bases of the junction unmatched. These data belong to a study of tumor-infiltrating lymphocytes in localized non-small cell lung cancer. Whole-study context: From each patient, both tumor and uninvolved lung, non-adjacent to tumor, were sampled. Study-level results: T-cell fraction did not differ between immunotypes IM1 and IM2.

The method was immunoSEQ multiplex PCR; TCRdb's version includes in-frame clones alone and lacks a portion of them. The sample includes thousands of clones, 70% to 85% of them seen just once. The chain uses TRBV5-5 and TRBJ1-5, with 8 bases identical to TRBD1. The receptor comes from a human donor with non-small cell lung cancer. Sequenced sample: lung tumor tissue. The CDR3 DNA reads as TGTGCCAGCAGCACAGACAGGGGTGATCAGCCCCAGCATTTT. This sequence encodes CASSTDRGDQPQHF.